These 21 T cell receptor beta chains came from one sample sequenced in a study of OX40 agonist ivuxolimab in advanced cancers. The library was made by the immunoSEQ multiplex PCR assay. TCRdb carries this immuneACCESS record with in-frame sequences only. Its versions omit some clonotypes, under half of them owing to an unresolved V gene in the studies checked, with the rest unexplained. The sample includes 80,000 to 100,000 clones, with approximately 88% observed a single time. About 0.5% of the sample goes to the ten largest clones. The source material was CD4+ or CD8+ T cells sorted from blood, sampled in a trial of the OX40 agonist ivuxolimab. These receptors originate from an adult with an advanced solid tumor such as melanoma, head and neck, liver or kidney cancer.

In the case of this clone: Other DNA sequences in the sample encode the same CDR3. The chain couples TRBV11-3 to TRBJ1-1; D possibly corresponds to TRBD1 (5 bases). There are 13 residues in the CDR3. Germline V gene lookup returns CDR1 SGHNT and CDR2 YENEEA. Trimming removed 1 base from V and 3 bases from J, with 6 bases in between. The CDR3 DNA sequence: TGTGCCAGCAGCTTAGGAGGGGACACTGAAGCTTTCTTT. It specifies CASSLGGDTEAFF.

In DNA, the CDR3 is TGCGCCAGCAGCCTACAGGGGGCTGGCCAAGAGACCCAGTACTTC. This codes for CASSLQGAGQETQYF. The rearrangement joins TRBV4-1 to TRBJ2-5; 9 nucleotides match TRBD1. Losses at the gene ends were 4 bases for V and 1 base for J; bases not matched to a gene: 4. The CDR3 totals 15 residues. CDR1 is MGHRA, CDR2 YSYEKL, per germline.

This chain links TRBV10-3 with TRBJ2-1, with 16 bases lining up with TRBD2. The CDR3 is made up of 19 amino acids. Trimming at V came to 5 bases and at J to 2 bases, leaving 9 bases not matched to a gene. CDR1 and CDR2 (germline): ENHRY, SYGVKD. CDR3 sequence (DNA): TGTGCCATCAGTTCCGCCGGGACTAGCGGGGGGGCCGCCTACAATGAGCAGTTCTTC. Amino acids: CAISSAGTSGGAAYNEQFF.

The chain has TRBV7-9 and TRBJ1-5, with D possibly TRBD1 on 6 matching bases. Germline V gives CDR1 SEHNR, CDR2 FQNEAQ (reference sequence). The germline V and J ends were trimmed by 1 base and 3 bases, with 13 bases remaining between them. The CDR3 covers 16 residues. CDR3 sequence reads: CASSLDFGTFNQPQHF. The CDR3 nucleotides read TGTGCCAGCAGCTTAGATTTCGGGACATTCAATCAGCCCCAGCATTTT.

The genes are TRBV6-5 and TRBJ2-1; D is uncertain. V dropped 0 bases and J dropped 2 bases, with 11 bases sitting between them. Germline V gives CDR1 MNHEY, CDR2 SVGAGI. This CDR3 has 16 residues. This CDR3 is CASSYSNWKTYNEQFF. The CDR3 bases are TGTGCCAGCAGTTACTCGAACTGGAAGACCTACAATGAGCAGTTCTTC.

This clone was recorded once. The CDR3 loop reads CASLDSHNYGYTF. The CDR3 region has the DNA TGTGCCAGCCTGGACAGCCATAACTATGGCTACACCTTC. The chain uses TRBV6-1 and TRBJ1-2; a weak D match, TRBD1 (6 bases). V was cut by 8 bases and J by 1 base, with 11 bases left in between. Per the germline V gene, CDR1 is MNHNS and CDR2 is SASEGT. The CDR3 has 13 residues.

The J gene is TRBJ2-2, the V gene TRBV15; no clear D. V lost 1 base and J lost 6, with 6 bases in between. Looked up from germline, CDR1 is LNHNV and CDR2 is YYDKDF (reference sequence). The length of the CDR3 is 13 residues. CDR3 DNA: TGTGCCACCAGCAGAGCTCGGCCCGGGGAGCTGTTTTTT. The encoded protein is CATSRARPGELFF.

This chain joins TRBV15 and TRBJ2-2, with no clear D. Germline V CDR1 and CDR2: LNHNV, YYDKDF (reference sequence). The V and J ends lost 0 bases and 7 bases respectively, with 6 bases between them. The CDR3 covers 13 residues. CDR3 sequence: CATSRDGDGELFF. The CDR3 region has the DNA TGTGCCACCAGCAGAGATGGGGACGGGGAGCTGTTTTTT.

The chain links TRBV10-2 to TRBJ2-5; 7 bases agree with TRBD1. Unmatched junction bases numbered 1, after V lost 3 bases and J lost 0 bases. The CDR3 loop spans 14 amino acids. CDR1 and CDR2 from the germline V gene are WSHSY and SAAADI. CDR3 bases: TGCGCCAGCAGTGACGGGACAGACCAAGAGACCCAGTACTTC. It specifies CASSDGTDQETQYF.

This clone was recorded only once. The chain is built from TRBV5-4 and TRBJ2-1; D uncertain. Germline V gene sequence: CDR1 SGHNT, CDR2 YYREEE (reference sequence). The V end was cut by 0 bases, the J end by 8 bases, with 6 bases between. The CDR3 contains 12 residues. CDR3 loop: CASSLGADEQFF. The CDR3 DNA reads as TGTGCCAGCAGCTTGGGCGCGGATGAGCAGTTCTTC.

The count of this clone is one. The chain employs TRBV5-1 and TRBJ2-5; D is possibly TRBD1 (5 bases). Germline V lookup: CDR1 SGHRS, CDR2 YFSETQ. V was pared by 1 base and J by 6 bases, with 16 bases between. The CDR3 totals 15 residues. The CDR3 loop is CASSLRQGDGKTQYF. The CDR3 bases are TGCGCCAGCAGCTTGAGGCAGGGTGACGGCAAGACCCAGTACTTC.

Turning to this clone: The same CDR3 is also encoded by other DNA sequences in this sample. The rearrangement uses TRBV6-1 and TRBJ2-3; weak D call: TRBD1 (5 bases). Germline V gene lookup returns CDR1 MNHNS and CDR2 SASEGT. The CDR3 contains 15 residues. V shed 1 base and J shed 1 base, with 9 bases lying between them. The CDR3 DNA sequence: TGTGCCAGCAGTGAAGTGGGGCGGCGCACAGATACGCAGTATTTT. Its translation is CASSEVGRRTDTQYF.

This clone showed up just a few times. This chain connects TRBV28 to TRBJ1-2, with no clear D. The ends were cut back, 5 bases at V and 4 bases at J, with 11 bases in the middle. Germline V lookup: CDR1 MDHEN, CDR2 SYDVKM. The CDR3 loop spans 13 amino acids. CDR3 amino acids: CASSLPPSYGYTF. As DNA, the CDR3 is TGTGCCAGCAGTCTGCCCCCGTCCTATGGCTACACCTTC.

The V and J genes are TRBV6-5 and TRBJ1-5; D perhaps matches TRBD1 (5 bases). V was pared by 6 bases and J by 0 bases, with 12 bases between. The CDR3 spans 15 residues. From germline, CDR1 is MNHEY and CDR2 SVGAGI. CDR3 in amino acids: CASSYGGGSNQPQHF. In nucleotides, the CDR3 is TGTGCCAGCAGCTACGGGGGGGGTAGCAATCAGCCCCAGCATTTT.

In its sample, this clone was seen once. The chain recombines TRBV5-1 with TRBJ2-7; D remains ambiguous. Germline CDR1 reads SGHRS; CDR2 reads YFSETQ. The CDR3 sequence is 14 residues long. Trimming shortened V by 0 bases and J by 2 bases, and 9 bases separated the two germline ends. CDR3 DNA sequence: TGCGCCAGCAGCTTGGATCCCGGCCCCTACGAGCAGTACTTC. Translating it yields CASSLDPGPYEQYF.

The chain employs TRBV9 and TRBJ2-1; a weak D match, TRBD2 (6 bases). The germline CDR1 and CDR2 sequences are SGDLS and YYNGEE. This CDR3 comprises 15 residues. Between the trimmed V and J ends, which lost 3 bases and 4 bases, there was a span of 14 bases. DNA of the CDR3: TGTGCCAGCAGCGAGACTAGTGGGGGATACAATGAGCAGTTCTTC. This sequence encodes CASSETSGGYNEQFF.

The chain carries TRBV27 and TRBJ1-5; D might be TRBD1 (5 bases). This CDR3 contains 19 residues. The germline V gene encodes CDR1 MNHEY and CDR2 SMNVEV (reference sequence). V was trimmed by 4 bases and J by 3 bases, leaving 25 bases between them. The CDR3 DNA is TGTGCCAGCAGTTACCCGGGGACTCGACACCGAGGCCCCAATCAGCCCCAGCATTTT. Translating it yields CASSYPGTRHRGPNQPQHF.

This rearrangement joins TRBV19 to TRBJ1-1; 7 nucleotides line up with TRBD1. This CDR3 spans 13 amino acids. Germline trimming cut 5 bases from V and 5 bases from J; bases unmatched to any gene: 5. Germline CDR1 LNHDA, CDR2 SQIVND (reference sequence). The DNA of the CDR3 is TGTGCCAGTAGTGTGACAGGGTCAACTGAAGCTTTCTTT. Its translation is CASSVTGSTEAFF.

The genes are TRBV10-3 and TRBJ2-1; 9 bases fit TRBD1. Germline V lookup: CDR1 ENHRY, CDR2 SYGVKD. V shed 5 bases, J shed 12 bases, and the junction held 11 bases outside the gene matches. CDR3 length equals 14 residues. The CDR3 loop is CAISFGQGRVWQFF. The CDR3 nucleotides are TGTGCCATCAGTTTCGGACAGGGGCGGGTTTGGCAGTTCTTC.

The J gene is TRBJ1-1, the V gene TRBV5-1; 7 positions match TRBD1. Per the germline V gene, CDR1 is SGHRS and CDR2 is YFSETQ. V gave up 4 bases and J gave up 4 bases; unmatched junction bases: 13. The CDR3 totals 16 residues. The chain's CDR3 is CASSEGTVVGSTEAFF. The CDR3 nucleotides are TGCGCCAGCAGCGAAGGGACAGTTGTTGGGAGCACTGAAGCTTTCTTT.

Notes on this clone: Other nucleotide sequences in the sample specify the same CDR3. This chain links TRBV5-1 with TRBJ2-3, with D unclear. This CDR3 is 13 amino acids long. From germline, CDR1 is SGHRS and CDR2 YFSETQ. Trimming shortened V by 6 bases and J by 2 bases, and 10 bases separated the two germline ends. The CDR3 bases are TGCGCCAGCACTAGGACCGCCACAGATACGCAGTATTTT. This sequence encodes CASTRTATDTQYF.